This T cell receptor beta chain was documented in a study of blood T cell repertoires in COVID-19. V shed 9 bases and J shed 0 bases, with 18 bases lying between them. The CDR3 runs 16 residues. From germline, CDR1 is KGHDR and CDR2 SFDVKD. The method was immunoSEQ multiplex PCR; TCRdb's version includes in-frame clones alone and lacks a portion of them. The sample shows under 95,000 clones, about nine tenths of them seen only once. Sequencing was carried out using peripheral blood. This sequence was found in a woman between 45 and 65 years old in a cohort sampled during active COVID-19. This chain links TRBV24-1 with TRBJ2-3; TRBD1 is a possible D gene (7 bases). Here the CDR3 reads CATSGGTASSTDTQYF. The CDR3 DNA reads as TGTGCCACCTCAGGCGGGACAGCCTCTAGCACAGATACGCAGTATTTT.